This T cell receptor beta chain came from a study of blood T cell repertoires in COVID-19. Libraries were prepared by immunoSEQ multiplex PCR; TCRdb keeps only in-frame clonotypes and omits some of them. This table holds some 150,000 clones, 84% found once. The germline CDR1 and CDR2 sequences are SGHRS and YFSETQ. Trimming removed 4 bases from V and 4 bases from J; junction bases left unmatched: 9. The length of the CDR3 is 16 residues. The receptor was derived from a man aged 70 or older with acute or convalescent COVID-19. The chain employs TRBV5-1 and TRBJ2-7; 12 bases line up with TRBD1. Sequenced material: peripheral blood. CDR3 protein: CASSGTGTGGRYEQYF. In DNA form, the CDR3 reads TGCGCCAGCAGCGGAACCGGGACAGGGGGCAGATACGAGCAGTACTTC.